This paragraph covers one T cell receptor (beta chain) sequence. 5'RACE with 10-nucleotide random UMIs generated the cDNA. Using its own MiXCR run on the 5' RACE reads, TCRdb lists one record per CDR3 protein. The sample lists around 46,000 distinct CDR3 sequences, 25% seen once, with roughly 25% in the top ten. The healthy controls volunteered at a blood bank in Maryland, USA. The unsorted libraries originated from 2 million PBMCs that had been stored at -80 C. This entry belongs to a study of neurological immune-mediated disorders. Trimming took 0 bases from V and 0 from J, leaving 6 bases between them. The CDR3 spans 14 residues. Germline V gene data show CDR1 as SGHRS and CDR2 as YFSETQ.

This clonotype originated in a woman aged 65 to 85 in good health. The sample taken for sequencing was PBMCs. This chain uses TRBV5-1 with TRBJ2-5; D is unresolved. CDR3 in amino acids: CASSLVGDQETQYF. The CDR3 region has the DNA TGCGCCAGCAGCTTGGTCGGAGACCAAGAGACCCAGTACTTC.